These T cell receptor beta chains were read from a single sample in a study of shared clonotypes between healthy human individuals. Profiled with immunoSEQ multiplex PCR; TCRdb holds only in-frame clones, not every one. This sample has fewer than 600,000 clones, with around 81% found just once. Sequencing used PBMCs. The receptors stem from a woman between 35 and 50 years old in good health. Some clones in this sample may be carry-over from other donors' samples. Each CDR3 is given with its conserved first and last residue. The D gene is left open where the match is weak. The size of a clone is reported for some rows only, either as once, few or many, or as a class for expanded clones.

V	D	J	size	CDR3	DNA
TRBV29-1	NA	TRBJ2-4	once	CSGILAKNIQYF	TGCAGCGGAATTCTAGCCAAAAACATTCAGTACTTC
TRBV6-5	TRBD1	TRBJ2-1	once	CASSYLDRGFNEQFF	TGTGCCAGCAGTTACCTGGACAGGGGTTTCAATGAGCAGTTCTTC
TRBV7-9	NA	TRBJ1-6	NA	CASSFGGLGSPLHF	TGTGCCAGCAGCTTCGGAGGGTTGGGTTCACCCCTCCACTTT
TRBV5-4	NA	TRBJ2-6	NA	CASSFSRDSGANVLTF	TGTGCCAGCAGCTTCAGCAGGGACTCTGGGGCCAACGTCCTGACTTTC
TRBV23-1	TRBD1	TRBJ1-4	NA	CASSQAPGTGGAFGEKLFF	TGCGCCAGCAGTCAGGCTCCCGGGACAGGGGGCGCTTTCGGAGAAAAACTGTTTTTT
TRBV19	NA	TRBJ1-1	NA	CASSGVVGAEAFF	TGTGCCAGTAGCGGGGTGGTCGGGGCTGAAGCTTTCTTT
TRBV27	NA	TRBJ2-7	NA	CASSTTLWDEQYF	TGTGCCAGCAGTACGACCCTTTGGGACGAGCAGTACTTC
TRBV9	TRBD2	TRBJ2-1	once	CASSLGTSVEQFF	TGTGCCAGCAGCCTAGGGACTAGCGTTGAGCAGTTCTTC
TRBV30	TRBD1	TRBJ2-1	NA	CAWRRTGGDSGSQQFF	TGTGCCTGGAGGCGGACAGGGGGCGATAGCGGCAGTCAGCAGTTCTTC
TRBV6-6	NA	TRBJ1-5	NA	CASERDVGNQPQHF	TGTGCCAGCGAAAGGGACGTGGGCAATCAGCCCCAGCATTTT
TRBV11-1	TRBD2	TRBJ2-3	once	CASRSGGRGTDTQYF	TGTGCCAGCAGATCGGGCGGGAGAGGCACAGATACGCAGTATTTT
TRBV7-2	TRBD2	TRBJ2-3	many	CASSSPGTSGRRSTDTQYF	TGTGCCAGCAGCTCTCCCGGGACTAGCGGGAGACGAAGCACAGATACGCAGTATTTT
TRBV6-1	TRBD1	TRBJ1-6	NA	CASSSDRNSPLHF	TGTGCCAGCAGTTCGGACAGGAATTCACCCCTCCACTTT
TRBV5-1	NA	TRBJ2-7	NA	CASSLGDSPYEQYF	TGCGCCAGCAGCTTGGGAGACAGTCCCTACGAGCAGTACTTC
TRBV15	NA	TRBJ2-6	NA	CATSALTVPGANVLTF	TGTGCCACCAGCGCGCTTACAGTCCCTGGGGCCAACGTCCTGACTTTC
TRBV5-1	TRBD1	TRBJ1-2	NA	CASSLPRTGHTNYGYTF	TGCGCCAGCAGCTTGCCACGGACAGGACACACGAACTATGGCTACACCTTC
TRBV18	NA	TRBJ2-3	NA	CASSLGRDTDTQYF	TGTGCCAGCTCACTGGGACGGGACACAGATACGCAGTATTTT
TRBV6-5	TRBD1	TRBJ2-7	NA	CASSYQTGGRYEQYF	TGTGCCAGCAGTTACCAGACAGGGGGTCGGTACGAGCAGTACTTC
TRBV5-1	TRBD2	TRBJ2-1	NA	CASSLAGLAENEQFF	TGCGCCAGCAGCTTGGCGGGACTAGCGGAGAATGAGCAGTTCTTC
TRBV2	TRBD1	TRBJ2-1	NA	CASSEFGTGLFF	TGTGCCAGCAGTGAATTCGGGACAGGGTTGTTCTTC
TRBV5-1	TRBD2	TRBJ2-1	NA	CASSYQGLAGGYEQFF	TGCGCCAGCAGCTATCAGGGACTAGCGGGAGGGTATGAGCAGTTCTTC
TRBV7-9	NA	TRBJ2-4	NA	CASSLVQGGQAKNIQYF	TGTGCCAGCAGCTTAGTGCAGGGGGGCCAAGCCAAAAACATTCAGTACTTC
TRBV6-5	NA	TRBJ2-1	once	CASTRGRMYNEQFF	TGTGCCAGCACCCGGGGACGGATGTACAATGAGCAGTTCTTC
TRBV28	NA	TRBJ2-2	NA	CASSFGGSNAPGELFF	TGTGCCAGCAGTTTCGGGGGATCCAATGCCCCCGGGGAGCTGTTTTTT
TRBV15	NA	TRBJ2-7	NA	CATSRGRTSEQYF	TGTGCCACCAGCAGAGGGAGGACATCCGAGCAGTACTTC
TRBV5-6	NA	TRBJ2-3	NA	CASREARVAVILGTDTQYF	TGTGCCAGCAGGGAGGCGAGGGTAGCGGTGATCTTGGGGACGGATACGCAGTATTTT
TRBV27	NA	TRBJ2-3	NA	CASSPSPGEEQDTQYF	TGTGCCAGCAGTCCAAGCCCGGGAGAAGAGCAAGATACGCAGTATTTT
TRBV7-8	NA	TRBJ1-2	NA	CASSLGQDDYGYTF	TGTGCCAGCAGCTTAGGCCAGGATGACTATGGCTACACCTTC
TRBV7-2	TRBD2	TRBJ2-5	NA	CASSWGPSGQETQYF	TGTGCCAGCAGCTGGGGTCCTAGCGGCCAAGAGACCCAGTACTTC
TRBV18	TRBD1	TRBJ2-3	few	CASSPPTGTDTQYF	TGTGCCAGCTCACCCCCGACAGGGACAGATACGCAGTATTTT
TRBV4-3	NA	TRBJ2-3	NA	CASSQQSGEVDTQYF	TGCGCCAGCAGCCAACAAAGTGGGGAGGTAGATACGCAGTATTTT
TRBV9	NA	TRBJ1-5	once	CASSVGLNQPQHF	TGTGCCAGCAGCGTAGGTCTAAATCAGCCCCAGCATTTT
TRBV5-1	NA	TRBJ2-7	NA	CASSFGGGRGRLEQYF	TGCGCCAGCAGCTTTGGAGGGGGCCGGGGAAGGCTCGAGCAGTACTTC
TRBV7-7	NA	TRBJ2-1	NA	CASSPRSGGFYNEQFF	TGTGCCAGCAGCCCACGGAGTGGGGGTTTCTACAATGAGCAGTTCTTC